This is a list of T cell receptor beta chains from one sample in a study of TIL therapy for anti-PD-1-resistant metastatic lung cancer. TCRdb keeps only in-frame clones here, not all; method: immunoSEQ multiplex PCR. The sample holds 54,000 or so clones, around 67% seen once. Sequenced material: blood, taken at baseline. All receptors derive from a person aged 25 to 85 with non-small cell lung cancer. CDR3s include the opening cysteine and the closing phenylalanine or tryptophan. A D gene is named only where the DNA matches it firmly. Size is omitted from some rows. Given values are once, few, many or a class for expanded clones.

v_call: TRBV28
d_call: -
clone_size: -
j_call: TRBJ1-2
cdr3_nt: TGTGCCAGCAGCCCTCGGCTCAGGAGGGTTCGTGGCTACACCTTC
cdr3_aa: CASSPRLRRVRGYTF

v_call: TRBV5-4
d_call: TRBD2
clone_size: once
j_call: TRBJ2-2
cdr3_nt: TGTGCCAGCAGCTTGGGTCTAGCGGCGAACACCGGGGAGCTGTTTTTT
cdr3_aa: CASSLGLAANTGELFF

v_call: TRBV5-6
d_call: -
clone_size: once
j_call: TRBJ1-4
cdr3_nt: TGTGCCAGCAGCTTCCGTGGCGCAACTAATGAAAAACTGTTTTTT
cdr3_aa: CASSFRGATNEKLFF

v_call: TRBV5-4
d_call: -
clone_size: -
j_call: TRBJ2-5
cdr3_nt: TGTGCCAGCAGCAGAACCGGGACTTCTCAAGAGACCCAGTACTTC
cdr3_aa: CASSRTGTSQETQYF

v_call: TRBV7-7
d_call: -
clone_size: -
j_call: TRBJ2-6
cdr3_nt: TGTGCCAGCAGCCCGGTGGGGGGGGCCGGGGCCAACGTCCTGACTTTC
cdr3_aa: CASSPVGGAGANVLTF

v_call: TRBV20-1
d_call: -
clone_size: -
j_call: TRBJ2-7
cdr3_nt: TGCAGTGCTAGCCAGGGAGCGCAGTACTTC
cdr3_aa: CSASQGAQYF

v_call: TRBV2
d_call: TRBD2
clone_size: few
j_call: TRBJ2-2
cdr3_nt: TGTGCCACCCCGACTAGCGGGGGGGCCGCTCGGGGCACCGGGGAGCTGTTTTTT
cdr3_aa: CATPTSGGAARGTGELFF

v_call: TRBV28
d_call: TRBD1
clone_size: -
j_call: TRBJ1-1
cdr3_nt: TGTGCCAGCGGGGGGACAGCGAACACTGAAGCTTTCTTT
cdr3_aa: CASGGTANTEAFF

v_call: TRBV7-2
d_call: -
clone_size: few
j_call: TRBJ1-1
cdr3_nt: TGTGCCAGCAGCTTAGCAGGATGGGCTGAAGCTTTCTTT
cdr3_aa: CASSLAGWAEAFF

v_call: TRBV4-1
d_call: TRBD1
clone_size: few
j_call: TRBJ1-4
cdr3_nt: TGCGCCAGCAGCCGCCTGACAGGGGTAAATGAAAAACTGTTTTTT
cdr3_aa: CASSRLTGVNEKLFF

v_call: TRBV7-2
d_call: TRBD1
clone_size: -
j_call: TRBJ1-2
cdr3_nt: TGTGCCAGCAGCTTTGACAGGGGGGATGGTGGCTACACCTTC
cdr3_aa: CASSFDRGDGGYTF

v_call: TRBV5-6
d_call: TRBD1
clone_size: few
j_call: TRBJ2-4
cdr3_nt: TGTGCCAGCAGCTTGAAGACAGGGGGCACCATTCAGTACTTC
cdr3_aa: CASSLKTGGTIQYF